The present TCR beta chain was sequenced within a study of T-cell reconstitution after alpha-beta-depleted transplantation in children. Unique molecular identifiers were incorporated into the prepared TCRbeta library. TCRdb reanalysed the PCR reads using MiXCR and keeps one entry per CDR3 protein. The sample yields some 600,000 distinct CDR3 sequences, approximately 12% seen once. V lost 5 bases and J lost 8; bases outside the gene matches: 6. This CDR3 has 15 residues. The V call is TRBV12-3 or TRBV12-4, the J call TRBJ2-1, with TRBD2 matching over 13 bases. This material consisted of PBMCs, mostly from graft donor cells, taken 360 days after TCRalphabeta/CD19-depleted stem cell transplant. This receptor was taken from a male patient younger than 18 who had a stem cell transplant for acute myeloid leukemia, so the T cells may come from the graft donor. In DNA form, the CDR3 reads TGTGCCAGCAGTAACGGACTAGCGGGAGTCTATGAGCAGTTCTTC. Translation: CASSNGLAGVYEQFF.